This T cell receptor (beta chain) was sequenced for a study of T-cell reconstitution after alpha-beta-depleted transplantation in children. V lost 3 bases, J lost 0 bases, and 17 bases lay in between. This CDR3 is built from 16 residues. Germline V gene lookup returns CDR1 DFQATT and CDR2 SNEGSKA (reference sequence). Preparation of the TCRbeta library involved a method that used unique molecular identifiers. TCRdb itself ran the PCR reads through MiXCR, one entry per CDR3 protein. The data contain roughly 610,000 distinct CDR3 sequences, 8% to 11% of them singletons. Sequencing was performed on PBMCs from the stem cell graft donor, taken from the stem cell graft. The clonotype was recovered from a human donor who donated a stem cell graft to a child with acute myeloid leukemia. The chain combines TRBV20-1 with TRBJ2-5; the D is unclear. Here the CDR3 DNA reads TGCAGTGCTAGCACCCTGAAGCGCGAGTACCAAGAGACCCAGTACTTC. Translating gives CSASTLKREYQETQYF.